This T cell receptor (beta chain) is drawn from a study of Graves' ophthalmopathy and Graves' hyperthyroidism. General study findings and limits: A 13-signature model separated ophthalmopathy from stable hyperthyroidism, about 91% sensitivity, 80% to 83% specificity. Blood also held most thyroid clonotypes expanded above 0.001 frequency.

Details on this clonotype: The antigen is undetermined.

TCR beta CDR3 regions were amplified from RNA transcripts. Second-round multiplex PCR came after a first-round RT-PCR that employed HTBI primers. TCRdb used MiXCR to reprocess the multiplex PCR reads, holding one entry per CDR3 protein. The sample holds almost 400,000 distinct CDR3 sequences, about a sixth seen once. The junction had 10 bases not matched to a gene; V was cut back by 4 bases and J by 10 bases. The germline V gene has CDR1 SGHAT and CDR2 FQNNGV. CDR3 size: 15 residues. Disease in donors with ophthalmopathy had moderate-to-severe activity, CAS ≥3, NOSPECS ≥4 and under 3 months' duration. Someone took the PBMCs out of around 10 ml of fresh peripheral blood.

The chain employs TRBV11-2 and TRBJ2-4; 10 bases are a match to TRBD2. Material for sequencing was peripheral blood. The source of this sequence is a woman in her late teens or twenties with Graves' ophthalmopathy. For the CDR3, the DNA is TGTGCCAGCAGCTCGAGCGGGAGGGCCCGATTTATTCAGTACTTC. Residues: CASSSSGRARFIQYF. Full variable domain (rest looked up from reference TRBV11-2 and TRBJ2-4): EAGVAQSPRYKIIEKRQSVAFWCNPISGHATLYWYQQILGQGPKLLIQFQNNGVVDDSQLPKDRFSAERLKGVDSTLKIQPAKLEDSAVYLCASSSSGRARFIQYFGAGTRLSVL.